These T cell receptor beta chains were read from a single sample in a study of identical twins. Each CDR3 protein gets one entry after TCRdb re-called the 5' RACE reads with MiXCR. The repertoire includes 400,000 to 550,000 distinct CDR3 sequences, 20% to 25% of them detected once, and roughly 2.8% sits in the top ten. These same data were also listed under a study on T cells expressing NK-cell markers.

What was sequenced was CD4+ T cells sorted from blood. These receptors were taken from a woman younger than 35 in good health. The CDR3 runs from the conserved cysteine through the conserved F or W. A D gene is named only where the DNA matches it firmly. Only some rows state a clone size, as once, few, many or a class for expanded clones.

j_call d_call clone_size v_call cdr3_aa cdr3_nt
TRBJ2-1 NA few TRBV7-9 CASSSQRLSNEQFF TGTGCCAGCAGCTCACAGCGGCTATCTAATGAGCAGTTCTTC
TRBJ2-7 NA few TRBV6-4 CASSERPGDEQYF TGTGCCAGCAGTGAACGTCCGGGGGACGAGCAGTACTTC
TRBJ2-7 NA NA TRBV9 CASSVAGWGSNYEQYF TGTGCCAGCAGCGTAGCTGGATGGGGGTCCAACTACGAGCAGTACTTC
TRBJ1-2 NA NA TRBV12-3/TRBV12-4 CASSFGFGGYTF TGTGCCAGCAGTTTCGGTTTCGGGGGCTACACCTTC
TRBJ2-4 TRBD1 NA TRBV3-1 CASSQDGDRSQNIQYF TGTGCCAGCAGCCAAGATGGGGACAGGAGTCAAAACATTCAGTACTTC
TRBJ1-1 NA NA TRBV29-1 CSVGPRLEAFF TGCAGCGTCGGGCCCCGGCTCGAAGCTTTCTTT
TRBJ1-1 TRBD1 NA TRBV20-1 CSAPRTGPLNTEAFF TGCAGTGCCCCCCGGACAGGCCCGCTGAACACTGAAGCTTTCTTT
TRBJ1-5 TRBD1 few TRBV9 CASRVGTGMVQPQHF TGTGCCAGCAGGGTGGGGACAGGGATGGTCCAGCCCCAGCATTTT
TRBJ2-7 TRBD1 NA TRBV5-1 CASSSGTGDEQYF TGCGCCAGCAGCTCCGGGACAGGGGACGAGCAGTACTTC
TRBJ2-2 TRBD1 NA TRBV11-2 CASSIRQGAGELFF TGTGCCAGCAGCATAAGACAGGGTGCCGGGGAGCTGTTTTTT
TRBJ2-1 TRBD2 few TRBV20-1 CSASTSVYNEQFF TGCAGTGCTAGCACTAGCGTATACAATGAGCAGTTCTTC
TRBJ2-4 TRBD1 few TRBV11-2 CASSADRELAKNIQYF TGTGCCAGCAGCGCAGACAGGGAGCTAGCCAAAAACATTCAGTACTTC